These 13 T cell receptor beta chains share one sample of origin, sequenced in a study of vaccination and CD4 T cells after COVID-19. An Oncomine TCR Beta short-read assay was used to sequence the DNA from cultured CD4+ T cells. MiXCR was run by TCRdb on the PCR reads, yielding one entry per CDR3 protein. The sample shows under 5,000 distinct CDR3 sequences, 76% of them seen only once. Antigens of these TCRs are unknown. Treatment of the sample: approximately nine-day PBMC culture with coronavirus spike peptide pools or control peptides (ViraFEST assay). Sequencing used CD4+ T cells from blood, cultured in vitro. The receptors shown here come from a human donor who had recovered from COVID-19.

The CDR3 loop is CSAGGHRGYEQYF. CDR3 DNA sequence: TGCAGTGCCGGAGGGCACAGGGGTTACGAGCAGTACTTC. The genes are TRBV20-1 and TRBJ2-7; a possible D gene is TRBD1 (7 bases). Looked up from germline, CDR1 is DFQATT and CDR2 is SNEGSKA (reference sequence). This CDR3 contains 13 residues. V dropped 6 bases and J dropped 4 bases, with 16 bases sitting between them.

The chain joins TRBV10-3 to TRBJ2-3; D gene ambiguous. Germline V gene lookup returns CDR1 ENHRY and CDR2 SYGVKD. V gave up 10 bases and J gave up 4 bases, with 9 bases separating them. The CDR3 spans 11 residues. This chain's CDR3 is CATTEADTQYF. The CDR3 region has the DNA TGTGCCACGACGGAAGCAGATACGCAGTATTTT.

The J gene is TRBJ2-3, the V gene TRBV14; D gene uncertain. Trimming took 1 base from V and 2 from J, leaving 13 bases between them. This CDR3 is built from 16 residues. The germline gives CDR1 SGHDN, CDR2 FVKESK. Here the CDR3 DNA reads TGTGCCAGCAGCCAAGGTGGGGTTTCGATCACAGATACGCAGTATTTT. This sequence encodes CASSQGGVSITDTQYF. Variable domain in full (rest from reference TRBV14 and TRBJ2-3): EAGVTQFPSHSVIEKGQTVTLRCDPISGHDNLYWYRRVMGKEIKFLLHFVKESKQDESGMPNNRFLAERTGGTYSTLKVQPAELEDSGVYFCASSQGGVSITDTQYFGPGTRLTVL.

The chain has TRBV2 and TRBJ2-7; possibly TRBD1 or TRBD2 for D (5 bases each). The V gene's germline CDR1 is SNHLY and CDR2 FYNNEI. V gave up 0 bases and J gave up 8 bases, with 11 bases separating them. This CDR3 has 13 amino acids. The DNA for the CDR3 is TGTGCCAGCAGTGAAGCACTCCCGGGGCAGCAGTACTTC. The encoded protein is CASSEALPGQQYF. The entire variable domain, with the rest obtained from reference TRBV2 and TRBJ2-7, is as follows: EPEVTQTPSHQVTQMGQEVILRCVPISNHLYFYWYRQILGQKVEFLVSFYNNEISEKSEIFDDQFSVERPDGSNFTLKIRSTKLEDSAMYFCASSEALPGQQYFGPGTRLTVT.

This rearrangement joins TRBV6-2 or TRBV6-3 to TRBJ2-1; D gene unclear. This CDR3 comprises 14 residues. V was clipped by 0 bases and J by 5 bases, with 8 bases between them. Germline-derived CDR1 and CDR2 are MNHEY and SVGEGT. In DNA form, the CDR3 reads TGTGCCAGCAGTTACTCTGTCGAGAACAATGAGCAGTTCTTC. It yields the protein CASSYSVENNEQFF.

The chain recombines TRBV5-1 with TRBJ1-5, with D hard to call. The CDR3 is 13 amino acids. V dropped 2 bases and J dropped 7 bases, with 10 bases sitting between them. Per germline, CDR1 SGHRS and CDR2 YFSETQ. For the CDR3, the DNA is TGCGCCAGCAGCTTTGAGGTGGGCCAGCCCCAGCATTTT. The encoded protein is CASSFEVGQPQHF.

This clonotype was seen a handful of times. This chain connects TRBV20-1 to TRBJ1-2, with 7 bases lining up with TRBD1. CDR1 and CDR2 (germline): DFQATT, SNEGSKA (reference sequence). This CDR3 is built from 12 residues. V gave up 3 bases and J gave up 8 bases; unmatched junction bases: 6. The CDR3 DNA follows: TGCAGTGCTAGGGAGGGGGCACGAGGCTACACCTTC. Translation gives CSAREGARGYTF.

The V call is TRBV7-3, the J call TRBJ2-3, with D possibly matching TRBD1 (5 bases). V was clipped by 1 base and J by 6 bases, with 14 bases between them. This CDR3 spans 15 amino acids. Germline V gives CDR1 SGHTA, CDR2 FQGTGA. The CDR3 DNA sequence: TGTGCCAGCAGCTTAAATCAGGGAAGTTTGGATACGCAGTATTTT. It is translated as CASSLNQGSLDTQYF.

Notes on this clonotype: Its ends do not fully match the called genes, so a read error is possible. The chain joins TRBV7-7 to TRBJ2-5; D is unclear. Germline V CDR1 and CDR2: SSHAT, FNYEAQ (reference sequence). The CDR3 runs to 12 residues. The CDR3 bases are TGTGCTAGCAGCGCCGACCAAGAGACCCAGTACTTC. This encodes CASSADQETQYF. The full variable domain, rest sourced from reference TRBV7-7 and TRBJ2-5, is GAGVSQSPRYKVTKRGQDVTLRCDPISSHATLYWYQQALGQGPEFLTYFNYEAQPDKSGLPSDRFSAERPEGSISTLTIQRTEQRDSAMYRCASSADQETQYFGPGTRLLVL.

This chain uses TRBV5-4 with TRBJ2-5, with 7 bases fitting TRBD1. Germline V lookup: CDR1 SGHNT, CDR2 YYREEE (reference sequence). The V gene end was trimmed by 0 bases and the J gene end by 0 bases; junction bases not matched to a gene: 2. The CDR3 has 15 residues. The CDR3: CASSLDRGNQETQYF. CDR3 coding DNA: TGTGCCAGCAGCTTGGACAGGGGAAACCAAGAGACCCAGTACTTC.

The rearrangement uses TRBV7-2 and TRBJ1-2; no clear D. CDR1 and CDR2 from the germline V gene are SGHTA and FQGNSA. V was clipped by 5 bases and J by 4 bases, with 11 bases between them. This CDR3 has 13 residues. The chain's CDR3 is CASSRGRVYGYTF. In DNA, the CDR3 is TGTGCCAGCAGCCGAGGAAGGGTCTATGGCTACACCTTC.

The chain employs TRBV29-1 and TRBJ1-2; no reliable D call. Germline CDR1 reads SQVTM; CDR2 reads ANQGSEA. V gave up 2 bases and J gave up 4 bases, with 11 bases separating them. The CDR3 contains 13 residues. The CDR3 loop reads CSVELGYAYGYTF. CDR3 bases: TGCAGCGTTGAACTTGGGTATGCCTATGGCTACACCTTC. Full variable domain (outside the CDR3, taken from reference TRBV29-1 and TRBJ1-2): SAVISQKPSRDICQRGTSLTIQCQVDSQVTMMFWYRQQPGQSLTLIATANQGSEATYESGFVIDKFPISRPNLTFSTLTVSNMSPEDSSIYLCSVELGYAYGYTFGSGTRLTVV.

The gene calls are TRBV15 and TRBJ2-7, with D maybe TRBD1 (5 bases). V was clipped by 0 bases and J by 6 bases, with 6 bases between them. CDR3 length equals 12 residues. The germline V gene encodes CDR1 LNHNV and CDR2 YYDKDF (reference sequence). CDR3 loop: CATSRDQGEQYF. CDR3 nucleotides: TGTGCCACCAGCAGAGATCAGGGCGAGCAGTACTTC.